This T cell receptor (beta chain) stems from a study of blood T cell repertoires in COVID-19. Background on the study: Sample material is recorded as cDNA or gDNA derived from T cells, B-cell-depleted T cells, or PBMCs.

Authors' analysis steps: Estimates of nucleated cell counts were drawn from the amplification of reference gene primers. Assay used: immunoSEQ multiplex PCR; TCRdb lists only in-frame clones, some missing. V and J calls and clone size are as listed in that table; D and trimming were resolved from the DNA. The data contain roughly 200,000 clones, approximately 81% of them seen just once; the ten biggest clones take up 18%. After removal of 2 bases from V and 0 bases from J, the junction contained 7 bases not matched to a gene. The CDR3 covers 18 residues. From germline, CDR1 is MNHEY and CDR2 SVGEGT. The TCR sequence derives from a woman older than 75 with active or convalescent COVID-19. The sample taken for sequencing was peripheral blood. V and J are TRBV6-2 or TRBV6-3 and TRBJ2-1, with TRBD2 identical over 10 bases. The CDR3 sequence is CASSYASGGGSSYNEQFF. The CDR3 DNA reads TGTGCCAGCAGTTACGCCAGCGGGGGGGGAAGCTCCTACAATGAGCAGTTCTTC.